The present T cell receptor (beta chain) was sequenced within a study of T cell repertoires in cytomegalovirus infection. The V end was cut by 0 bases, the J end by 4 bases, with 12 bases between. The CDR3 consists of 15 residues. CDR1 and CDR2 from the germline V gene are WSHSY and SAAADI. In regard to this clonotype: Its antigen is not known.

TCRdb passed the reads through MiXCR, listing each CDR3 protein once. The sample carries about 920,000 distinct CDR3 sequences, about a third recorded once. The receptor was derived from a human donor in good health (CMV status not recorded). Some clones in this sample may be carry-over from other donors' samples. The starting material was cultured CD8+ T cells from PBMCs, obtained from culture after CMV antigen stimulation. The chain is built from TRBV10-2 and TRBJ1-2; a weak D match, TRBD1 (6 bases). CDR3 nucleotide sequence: TGCGCCAGCAGTGAGTCCAACAGGGCGACCTATGGCTACACCTTC. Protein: CASSESNRATYGYTF.